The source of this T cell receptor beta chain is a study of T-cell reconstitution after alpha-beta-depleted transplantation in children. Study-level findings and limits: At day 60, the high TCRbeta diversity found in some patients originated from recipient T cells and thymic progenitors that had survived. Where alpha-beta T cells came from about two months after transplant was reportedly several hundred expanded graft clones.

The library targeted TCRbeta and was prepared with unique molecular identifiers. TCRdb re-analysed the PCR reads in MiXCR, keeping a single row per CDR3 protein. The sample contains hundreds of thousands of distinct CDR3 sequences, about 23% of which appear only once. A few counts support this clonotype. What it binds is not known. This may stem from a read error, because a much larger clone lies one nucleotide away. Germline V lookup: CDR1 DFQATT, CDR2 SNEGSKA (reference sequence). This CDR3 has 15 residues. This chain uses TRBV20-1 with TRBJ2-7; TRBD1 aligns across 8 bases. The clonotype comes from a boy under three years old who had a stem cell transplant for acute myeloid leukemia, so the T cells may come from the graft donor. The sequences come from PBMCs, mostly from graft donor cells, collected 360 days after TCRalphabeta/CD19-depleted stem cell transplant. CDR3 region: CCARDTGGSSYEQYF. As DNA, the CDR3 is TGCTGTGCTAGGGACACAGGGGGGAGCTCCTACGAGCAGTACTTC.